The present TCR beta chain was sequenced within a study of blood T cell repertoires in COVID-19. Per the original methods: Reference gene primer amplification in the assay estimated nucleated cell counts. TCRdb's table, derived via immunoSEQ multiplex PCR, lists solely in-frame clones and lacks some. Clone size and the V and J calls come from that table; the DNA yielded D and trimming. The sample shows hundreds of thousands of clones, 87% of them seen only once. This CDR3 contains 15 residues. V was clipped by 6 bases and J by 0 bases, with 12 bases between them. Germline CDR1 is LNHDA and CDR2 is SQIVND (reference sequence).

This TCR came from a man between 60 and 75 years old who had recovered from COVID-19. Sequencing was done on a sample of peripheral blood. This chain connects TRBV19 to TRBJ2-1, with D possibly matching TRBD1 (6 bases). CDR3 in DNA: TGTGCCAGTAGCGATTCGGACAGCTCCTACAATGAGCAGTTCTTC. Protein product: CASSDSDSSYNEQFF. The complete variable domain, with remaining parts taken from reference TRBV19 and TRBJ2-1, reads DGGITQSPKYLFRKEGQNVTLSCEQNLNHDAMYWYRQDPGQGLRLIYYSQIVNDFQKGDIAEGYSVSREKKESFPLTVTSAQKNPTAFYLCASSDSDSSYNEQFFGPGTRLTVL.